The entry below gives a single TCR beta chain sequence along with its context. Per the original data handling: Amplification of reference gene primers provided the estimated nucleated cell counts. The table came from immunoSEQ multiplex PCR; TCRdb's copy has only in-frame clones and leaves some out. The V and J calls and clone size are taken from that table; D and trimming were inferred from the DNA. This table holds under 25,000 clones, roughly 88% found once. These data belong to a study of blood T cell repertoires in COVID-19. Study-wide context: Collection of acute and convalescent COVID-19 samples took place in the United States, Italy and Spain.

From germline, CDR1 is MDHEN and CDR2 SYDVKM. The CDR3 is 15 amino acids. The J segment lost 3 bases and the V segment lost 5 bases, leaving 7 bases of the junction unmatched. The specimen was peripheral blood. The chain employs TRBV28 and TRBJ1-3; TRBD1 aligns across 7 bases. The TCR sequence derives from a man between 70 and 80 years old in a cohort sampled during active COVID-19. The CDR3 DNA follows: TGTGCCAGCAGTCGACAGGGAGCGGGTGGAAACACCATATATTTT. This translates into CASSRQGAGGNTIYF.